The 9 T cell receptor beta chains below come from one sample, sequenced in a study of blood T cell repertoires in COVID-19. TCRdb's table, derived via immunoSEQ multiplex PCR, lists solely in-frame clones and lacks some. The profile shows roughly 330,000 clones, around 90% of them singletons. Sequenced: PBMCs or T cells enriched from blood (not recorded which). The source of these receptors is a man under 40 who had recovered from COVID-19.

The chain links TRBV6-4 to TRBJ1-3; D gene unclear. V lost 2 bases and J 9 bases, leaving 11 bases between the germline ends. This CDR3 region has 13 residues. The germline gives CDR1 MRHNA, CDR2 SNTAGT. The chain's CDR3 is CASSDTVGGTIYF. As DNA, the CDR3 is TGTGCCAGCAGTGACACGGTTGGAGGCACCATATATTTT.

The chain uses TRBV19 and TRBJ2-2; D remains unclear. Trimming took 2 bases from V and 4 from J, leaving 11 bases between them. Looked up from germline, CDR1 is LNHDA and CDR2 is SQIVND (reference sequence). This CDR3 contains 15 residues. CDR3 DNA sequence: TGTGCCAGTAGTATAACTGCCCCCCGCACCGGGGAGCTGTTTTTT. Translation: CASSITAPRTGELFF.

This chain's CDR3 is CASSELGADTQYF. For the CDR3, the DNA is TGTGCCAGCAGTGAATTAGGGGCGGATACGCAGTATTTT. The chain has TRBV25-1 and TRBJ2-3; possible D gene TRBD1, 5 bases. Germline lookup yields CDR1 MGHDK and CDR2 SYGVNS. Trimming removed 1 base from V and 6 bases from J, with 8 bases in between. The CDR3 is 13 amino acids.

The chain is built from TRBV7-3 and TRBJ2-7; 7 bases are shared with TRBD1. This CDR3 has 13 amino acids. Trimming cost V 5 bases and J 11 bases; bases outside gene matches: 12. Germline V gene sequence: CDR1 SGHTA, CDR2 FQGTGA. CDR3 amino acids: CASSQSGQRNKYF. CDR3 nucleotides: TGTGCCAGCAGCCAATCGGGACAGCGCAACAAGTACTTC.

The chain employs TRBV28 and TRBJ1-5; possibly TRBD1 for D (6 bases). CDR3 size: 14 residues. The V end lost 7 bases, the J end lost 3 bases, and 13 bases lay between the germline ends. Germline V gene lookup returns CDR1 MDHEN and CDR2 SYDVKM. In DNA form, the CDR3 reads TGTGCCAGCAAGGCGGACAGCTTCAATCAGCCCCAGCATTTT. This sequence encodes CASKADSFNQPQHF.

The J gene is TRBJ2-7, the V gene TRBV23-1; possibly TRBD2 for D (5 bases). TRBV23-1 is placed among ORFs of uncertain function. V was pared by 3 bases and J by 3 bases, with 9 bases between. This CDR3 comprises 13 residues. The CDR3 region is CASSHPDFYEQYF. The CDR3 DNA sequence: TGCGCCAGCAGTCACCCGGACTTCTACGAGCAGTACTTC.

This clone was seen once. This sequence joins TRBV5-5 and TRBJ2-7; tentatively, D is TRBD2 (5 bases). Looked up from germline, CDR1 is SGHKS and CDR2 is YYEKEE (reference sequence). V lost 5 bases and J 2 bases, leaving 14 bases between the germline ends. This CDR3 has 14 residues. CDR3 in amino acids: CASRRGGRTYEQYF. CDR3 sequence (DNA): TGTGCCAGCAGAAGAGGTGGGAGAACCTACGAGCAGTACTTC.

This clone was picked up one time. In DNA, the CDR3 is TGCGCCAGCAGGGCTCTTGGGGCCCCAGCGGGGGGGTCGGTCACCGGGGAGCTGTTTTTT. This sequence encodes CASRALGAPAGGSVTGELFF. The chain links TRBV10-2 to TRBJ2-2; 10 bases agree with TRBD2. This CDR3 contains 20 residues. CDR1 and CDR2 (germline): WSHSY, SAAADI. The ends lost 6 bases at V and 4 bases at J; junction bases unmatched: 20.

V is TRBV5-8 and J is TRBJ1-6, with 9 bases matching TRBD1. CDR1 SGHTS and CDR2 YDEGEE come from the germline V gene. CDR3 size: 14 residues. V lost 2 bases and J lost 9; bases outside the gene matches: 3. The CDR3 bases are TGTGCCAGCAGCTTAGAGACAGGGGGTTCACCCCTCCACTTT. It specifies CASSLETGGSPLHF.